This T cell receptor beta chain emerged from a study of T cell clusters in autoimmune cytopenias. Overall study findings and caveats: A dominant lymphoma-associated repertoire apparently masked the cluster-lack signature in secondary cytopenia versus chronic lymphocytic leukemia.

Each sample's input was 200 to 250 ng genomic DNA, 30,000 to 45,000 genome equivalents. The CDR3 spans 15 residues. Germline V gives CDR1 DFQATT, CDR2 SNEGSKA (reference sequence). Details on this clonotype: The antigen remains undetermined.

TRB rearrangements were amplified by touch-down multiplex PCR with mixed TRB-A/B primers. TCRdb re-called the multiplex PCR reads, yielding one record per CDR3 amino acid sequence without DNA. Listed are roughly 7,000 distinct CDR3 sequences; approximately 4.6% falls within the top ten. These records were also assigned to another study, of T cell repertoires in aging, cancer and after chemotherapy. As that report states: In cancer patients, declining TCR diversity with age involved lost richness and lost evenness. The repertoire data cannot show anything about immunological memory following chemotherapy.

The clonotype comes from a human donor in good health. The chain employs TRBV20-1 and TRBJ2-3; without DNA, the TCRdb call of TRBD1 cannot be checked. The sample taken for sequencing was peripheral blood. CDR3 protein: CSAGGTGGHPDTQYF.